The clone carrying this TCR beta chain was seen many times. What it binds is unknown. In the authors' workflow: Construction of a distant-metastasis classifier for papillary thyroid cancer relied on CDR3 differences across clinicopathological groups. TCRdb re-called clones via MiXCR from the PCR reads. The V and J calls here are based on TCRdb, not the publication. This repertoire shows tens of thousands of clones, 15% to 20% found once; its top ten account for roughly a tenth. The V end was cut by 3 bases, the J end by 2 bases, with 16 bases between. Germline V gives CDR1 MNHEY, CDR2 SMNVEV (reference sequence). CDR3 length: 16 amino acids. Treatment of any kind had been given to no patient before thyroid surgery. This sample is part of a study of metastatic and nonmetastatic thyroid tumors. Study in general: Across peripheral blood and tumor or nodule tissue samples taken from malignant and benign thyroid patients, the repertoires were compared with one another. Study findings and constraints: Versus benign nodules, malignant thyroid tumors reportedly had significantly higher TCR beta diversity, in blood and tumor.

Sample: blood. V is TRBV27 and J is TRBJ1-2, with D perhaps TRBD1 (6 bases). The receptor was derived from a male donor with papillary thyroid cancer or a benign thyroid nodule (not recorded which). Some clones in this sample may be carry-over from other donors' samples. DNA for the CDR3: TGTGCCAGCAGTTTGGGGTCAAACAGGGAAAACTATGGCTACACCTTC. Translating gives CASSLGSNRENYGYTF.